A selection of T cell receptor beta chains follows, all from one sample in a study of metastatic and nonmetastatic thyroid tumors. TCRdb re-clonotyped the PCR reads through MiXCR. The profile shows about 52,000 clones, approximately 15% of them singletons. The sample consisted of blood. The receptors derive from a female donor with papillary thyroid cancer or a benign thyroid nodule (not recorded which). Some clones in this sample may be carry-over from other donors' samples. Both conserved end residues are part of each CDR3. A D gene is named only where the DNA matches it firmly. A row's size may be missing; if present it is once, few, many or a size class.

many	TRBV4-2	TRBD1	TRBJ2-1	15	TGTGCCAGCAGCCAAACCGGGACAGGGGACAATGAGCAGTTCTTC	CASSQTGTGDNEQFF
NA	TRBV5-1	NA	TRBJ1-3	16	TGCGCCAGCAGCTTGTTGGCGGGGGGCGTCGGAAACACCATATATTTT	CASSLLAGGVGNTIYF
many	TRBV4-1	NA	TRBJ2-3	15	TGCGCCAGCAGCCAAGATCTTAGCGGCACAGATACGCAGTATTTT	CASSQDLSGTDTQYF
many	TRBV5-1	TRBD1	TRBJ1-1	15	TGCGCCAGCAGCTTGGTAGGACAGGAGAACACTGAAGCTTTCTTT	CASSLVGQENTEAFF
many	TRBV2	TRBD2	TRBJ2-2	18	TGTGCCAGCAGTGAACAGGGAAGCGGGAGAAAGGACACCGGGGAGCTGTTTTTT	CASSEQGSGRKDTGELFF
many	TRBV11-2	NA	TRBJ1-2	15	TGTGCCAGCAGCTCCCCTAGACACCTCCTTTTTGGCTACACCTTC	CASSSPRHLLFGYTF
many	TRBV15	NA	TRBJ2-3	15	TGTGCCACCAGCAGAGATGGGGGGAGGACAGATACGCAGTATTTT	CATSRDGGRTDTQYF
many	TRBV6-1	TRBD1	TRBJ1-5	16	TGTGCCAGCAGTGACCGGACAGGGGGCTTCAATCAGCCCCAGCATTTT	CASSDRTGGFNQPQHF
many	TRBV28	NA	TRBJ2-6	17	TGTGCCAGCAGCACGAGGACCAAGCCCTCTGGGGCCAACGTCCTGACTTTC	CASSTRTKPSGANVLTF
NA	TRBV12-3/TRBV12-4	NA	TRBJ2-7	13	TGTGCCAGCAGTCGGGACTTCACCTACGAGCAGTACTTC	CASSRDFTYEQYF
many	TRBV24-1	NA	TRBJ1-2	13	TGTGCCACCAGTGACCAGGGTAACTATGGCTACACCTTC	CATSDQGNYGYTF
many	TRBV6-2/TRBV6-3	NA	TRBJ1-2	14	TGTGCCAGCAGGACGGCGGGACAAGGGGGTGGCTACACCTTC	CASRTAGQGGGYTF
few	TRBV28	NA	TRBJ2-1	16	TGCGCCAGCAGTTCTGCTGCAACCCCCAGGGATAATGAGCAGTTCTTC	CASSSAATPRDNEQFF
many	TRBV5-1	NA	TRBJ2-7	15	TGCGCCAGCAGCTTGTTTGGGAGTAGGTCCTACGAGCAGTACTTC	CASSLFGSRSYEQYF
many	TRBV18	TRBD1	TRBJ1-1	17	TGTGCCAGCTCACCAATAGGGACAGGGACCTTGAACACTGAAGCTTTCTTT	CASSPIGTGTLNTEAFF
few	TRBV28	NA	TRBJ1-5	14	TGTGCCAGCACGCAGGGGTTTGGCAATCATCCCCAGCATTTT	CASTQGFGNHPQHF
many	TRBV28	NA	TRBJ1-2	14	TGTGCCAGCAGTGCACCGGGGCTGAACTATGGCTACACCTTC	CASSAPGLNYGYTF
many	TRBV6-1	NA	TRBJ2-7	15	TGTGCCAGCAGTTCCCGGGACTTTCCTTCCTACGAGCAGTACTTC	CASSSRDFPSYEQYF
many	TRBV7-3	TRBD1	TRBJ1-1	14	TGTGCCAGCAGCCCAGGGGGCTCGAACACTGAAGCTTTCTTT	CASSPGGSNTEAFF
many	TRBV2	TRBD1	TRBJ2-1	14	TGTGCCAGCAAATCAGGACAGGTTTACAATGAGCAGTTCTTC	CASKSGQVYNEQFF
many	TRBV20-1	TRBD2	TRBJ2-7	18	TGCAGTGCTAGAGGGACAGTAGGACTAGCGGGTAGCTCCTACGAGCAGTACTTC	CSARGTVGLAGSSYEQYF
NA	TRBV4-2	NA	TRBJ2-7	14	TGTGCCAGCAGCAATCCAACGGGTTCGCGCGAGCAGTACTTC	CASSNPTGSREQYF
NA	TRBV12-3/TRBV12-4	NA	TRBJ1-2	13	TGTGCCAGCAGCCGTGGTACAGATTATGGCTACACCTTT	CASSRGTDYGYTF
many	TRBV6-2/TRBV6-3	NA	TRBJ1-5	14	TGTGCCAGCAGCGAGGGGGAGGAGGGGCAGCCCCAGCATTTT	CASSEGEEGQPQHF
many	TRBV2	NA	TRBJ2-1	16	TGTGCCAGCACACGAGGGAACAGGGTTTCCTACAATGAGCAGTTCTTC	CASTRGNRVSYNEQFF
few	TRBV15	NA	TRBJ1-3	17	TGTGCCACCAGCAGAGATTGGGGACTGAACTCTGGAAACACCATATATTTT	CATSRDWGLNSGNTIYF
many	TRBV29-1	NA	TRBJ1-5	13	TGCAGCGTGTCATGGGGGGCGGGACAGCCCCAGCATTTT	CSVSWGAGQPQHF
many	TRBV28	TRBD2	TRBJ2-7	17	TGTGCCAGCAGCTCCGGACTAGCGGGAGGAAAGCACTACGAGCAGTACTTC	CASSSGLAGGKHYEQYF
NA	TRBV27	TRBD1	TRBJ2-7	14	TGTGCCAGGGGGCCCGGGACAGGGAACTACGAGCAGTACTTC	CARGPGTGNYEQYF
NA	TRBV11-2	TRBD2	TRBJ2-2	17	TGTGCCAGCAGCCCTGCACGGGGGACTACGAACACCGGGGAGCTGTTTTTT	CASSPARGTTNTGELFF
few	TRBV28	NA	TRBJ1-5	15	TGTGCCAGCAGTCCCCGACGGAGGGGCAATCAGCCACAGCATTTT	CASSPRRRGNQPQHF
many	TRBV28	TRBD2	TRBJ2-1	15	TGTGCCAGCAGTCCTACTACGCGGGAGTACAATGAGCAGTTCTTC	CASSPTTREYNEQFF
many	TRBV5-1	TRBD1	TRBJ1-6	15	TGCGCCAGCAGCTTGGCAGGGGGCCTGAATTCACCCCTCCACTTT	CASSLAGGLNSPLHF
many	TRBV3-1	TRBD2	TRBJ2-5	16	TGTGCCAGCAGCCAAGGAAAGGGACTAGGGGCAGAGACCCAGTACTTC	CASSQGKGLGAETQYF
many	TRBV19	TRBD1	TRBJ2-7	14	TGTGCCAGTAGTCACGGACAGGGGGCTGGGGAGCAGTACTTC	CASSHGQGAGEQYF
NA	TRBV20-1	NA	TRBJ2-7	14	TGCAGTGCCCCCTTGGTCGGCGTTAATAACGAGCAGTACTTC	CSAPLVGVNNEQYF
many	TRBV4-1	TRBD2	TRBJ2-2	15	TGCGCCAGCAGCCAAGGGACTAGCGACACCGGGGAGCTGTTTTTT	CASSQGTSDTGELFF
NA	TRBV12-3/TRBV12-4	NA	TRBJ2-3	13	TGTGCCAGCGGACAGCTAGTCACGGATACGCAGTATTTT	CASGQLVTDTQYF
many	TRBV2	NA	TRBJ2-3	13	TGTGCCAGCTCGATATTTAGCGGAGATACGCAGTATTTT	CASSIFSGDTQYF
NA	TRBV6-1	TRBD2	TRBJ2-7	15	TGTGCCATCAGCAAGACTAGCTGGACCTACTACGAGCAGTACTTC	CAISKTSWTYYEQYF
NA	TRBV11-2	TRBD2	TRBJ2-7	16	TGTGCCAGCAGCTTATTCCCTAGCGGTAGGGGCTACGAGCAGTACTTC	CASSLFPSGRGYEQYF
many	TRBV6-1	TRBD1	TRBJ1-1	15	TGTGCCAGCAGTTTAACAGGGGGGCGCAGGACTGAAGCTTTCTTT	CASSLTGGRRTEAFF
NA	TRBV11-3	NA	TRBJ2-1	12	TGTGCCAGCAGCACATACCGGGTTGAGCAGTTCTTC	CASSTYRVEQFF
many	TRBV20-1	TRBD2	TRBJ2-1	13	TGCAGGGGGCGCGGACTAGTTGATAATGAGCAGTTCTTC	CRGRGLVDNEQFF
many	TRBV19	NA	TRBJ2-7	12	TGTGCCAGTAGTGAGGGGGCCTACGAGCAGTACTTC	CASSEGAYEQYF
many	TRBV28	NA	TRBJ1-3	15	TGTGCCAGCAGTATCCTCCCTGGCTCTGGAAACACCATATATTTT	CASSILPGSGNTIYF
many	TRBV7-3	NA	TRBJ2-2	15	TGTGCCAGCAGCTGGTCGGGACTCAACACCGGGGAGCTGTTTTTT	CASSWSGLNTGELFF
many	TRBV30	NA	TRBJ1-1	14	TGTGCCTGGAGTACCCAGGGGCTTCTCACTGAAGCTTTCTTT	CAWSTQGLLTEAFF
few	TRBV6-1	NA	TRBJ2-6	17	TGTGCCATCCTACCCTTTCCCGGATCCTCTGGGACCAACTTCCTGACTTTC	CAILPFPGSSGTNFLTF
many	TRBV3-1	NA	TRBJ1-3	15	TGTGCCAGCAGCCAGTCAGGGGATGTGGGAAACACCATATATTTT	CASSQSGDVGNTIYF